The source of this T cell receptor (beta chain) is a study of T cells in narcolepsy. Study-level findings and limits: Blood of same and different patients, but not healthy controls, reportedly held recurring autoreactive clonotypes. In some patient and control memory CD4+ samples, autoreactive clones were absent.

Unmatched junction bases numbered 10, after V lost 2 bases and J lost 14 bases. The CDR3 contains 15 residues. Germline loops: CDR1 SGHAT, CDR2 FQDESV (reference sequence). For this clone: Its cognate antigen is unknown.

The repertoire was sequenced with immunoSEQ multiplex PCR; TCRdb's copy has only in-frame clones and lacks some. The sample holds some 32,000 clones, approximately 80% seen once. Sequencing was performed on CD45RA- memory CD4+ T cells from PBMCs. This sequence originates from a human donor with narcolepsy. The rearrangement links TRBV11-1 to TRBJ2-1, with TRBD2 matching 12 bases. This CDR3 is CASSLTALAGGPKFF. DNA for the CDR3: TGTGCCAGCAGCTTAACGGCTCTAGCGGGAGGGCCAAAGTTCTTC.